What follows are 24 T cell receptor delta chains derived from one specimen sequenced in a study of γδ T cells in repeated Plasmodium falciparum infection. Flow sorting of PBMC yielded separate Vgamma9/Vdelta2+ and Vdelta2-negative gammadelta T cell populations for bulk repertoire analysis. TCRdb re-processed the multiplex PCR reads using CATT. The sample lists 75,000 to 95,000 delta-chain clones; approximately 0.96% were seen once. Sequencing used gamma-delta T cells from blood. All receptors derive from a pool of human donors (malaria-infected and uninfected, not separated).

This clone was found a few times. With only one base between it and a far larger clone, this is likely a read error. The same CDR3 can be traced to other DNA sequences in this sample. The chain carries TRDV1 and TRDJ1; D may be TRDD3 (6 bases). The CDR3 spans 22 residues. V lost 3 bases and J 0 bases, leaving 32 bases between the germline ends. From germline, CDR1 is TSWWSYY and CDR2 QGS. The CDR3 loop is CALGDGRVSGFSGEPYTDKLIF. The CDR3 coding sequence is TGTGCTCTTGGGGATGGCAGAGTCTCGGGGTTCTCGGGGGAACCTTACACCGATAAACTCATCTTT.

Regarding this clone: A far larger clone differs by one base, so this is likely a read error. Other DNA sequences of this sample code for an identical CDR3. The CDR3 reads CACDLRAGGPYTDKLIF. Written as DNA, the CDR3 is TGTGCCTGTGACCTTAGAGCTGGGGGACCGTACACCGATAAACTCATCTTC. No J gene was assigned, while the V gene was called as TRDV2; TRDD3 reflects the table's D call only, with no check against the DNA. In germline, CDR1 is GEAIGNYY, CDR2 EKD. The length of the CDR3 is 17 residues.

About this clone itself: The TCRdb record carries a much larger clone's protein, which differs from this DNA's translation at residue 5; a read error is the likely cause, and the protein listed here is the DNA translation. The rearrangement uses TRDV2 and TRDJ1; 12 bases agree with TRDD3. TCRdb gives no J gene; it was assigned here by matching the DNA to germline. The CDR3 loop spans 19 amino acids. CDR1 GEAIGNYY and CDR2 EKD come from the germline V gene. J was trimmed by 1 base and V by 3 bases; bases with no gene match: 14. As DNA, the CDR3 is TGTGCCTGTGACTCCCTGCCTCCTGGGGGATACGGAAGCACCGATAAACTCATCTTT. Translated, it gives CACDSLPPGGYGSTDKLIF.

Comments on this clone: A far larger clone lies a single base away; this is likely a read error. Distinct nucleotide sequences in the sample also encode this CDR3. This chain links TRDV1 with TRDJ1, with TRDD3 matching over 11 bases. This CDR3 has 16 amino acids. V dropped 9 bases and J dropped 4; count of bases not matched to a gene: 13. Germline-derived CDR1 and CDR2 are TSWWSYY and QGS. Here the CDR3 DNA reads TGTGCTCTCGAGAGGCTGCTGGGGGATACTGGCGATAAACTCATCTTT. Amino acids: CALERLLGDTGDKLIF.

Of note for this clone: The protein in TCRdb stems from a much larger clone and differs at residue 18 from this DNA's translation, likely a read error; here the protein is translated from the DNA. Other nucleotide sequences from this sample produce the same CDR3. The V and J genes are TRDV1 and TRDJ3; 10 bases map to TRDD3. Germline matching of the DNA provided the J gene here, since TCRdb leaves it blank. Germline-derived CDR1 and CDR2 are TSWWSYY and QGS. This CDR3 is built from 25 residues. The CDR3 loop reads CALGELGTLLSLGDRSSRDTRQMFF. The CDR3 DNA reads TGTGCTCTTGGGGAACTAGGGACTTTACTATCACTGGGGGATCGTAGCTCCAGGGACACCCGACAGATGTTTTTC.

As regards this clone: The translation of this DNA and the TCRdb protein of a much larger clone differ at residue 15, probably owing to a read error; the protein shown here is translated from the DNA. The chain uses TRDV1 and TRDJ1; a weak D match, TRDD2 (5 bases). TCRdb records no J gene; here it was assigned by comparing the DNA to germline. The CDR3 totals 18 residues. Germline CDR1 and CDR2: TSWWSYY and QGS. CDR3 sequence reads: CALGEYTYVWVYTDRLIF. Written as DNA, the CDR3 is TGTGCTCTTGGGGAATACACCTACGTTTGGGTTTACACCGATAGACTCATCTTT.

A note on this clone: The protein TCRdb lists belongs to a much larger clone and differs from this DNA's translation at residue 14, which points to a read error; the protein shown is made from the DNA. The V gene is TRDV1, the J gene TRDJ1; D tentatively reads TRDD2 or TRDD3 (5 bases each). Germline CDR1 TSWWSYY, CDR2 QGS. Between the trimmed V and J ends, which lost 4 bases and 1 base, there was a span of 40 bases. The CDR3 spans 24 residues. The CDR3 loop reads CALGVLSLHGLSGRGRRSTDKLIF. The CDR3 nucleotides read TGTGCTCTTGGGGTCCTTTCCCTACACGGTCTTTCCGGCCGGGGACGACGATCCACCGATAAACTCATCTTT.

Only a few counts were recorded for this clone. TCRdb's protein for this DNA is that of a much larger clone and differs from the translation at residue 3, likely a read error; the protein shown is the DNA translation. This chain links TRDV2 with TRDJ1, with a tentative D call TRDD2 (5 bases). TCRdb offers no J gene call, so here the DNA was matched to germline to obtain one. Germline loops: CDR1 GEAIGNYY, CDR2 EKD. This CDR3 contains 15 residues. The CDR3 DNA reads as TGTGCCAGTGACCCCCTTCTACCGTACACCGATAAACTCATCTTT. Translating gives CASDPLLPYTDKLIF.

This clone was picked up a small number of times. This likely came from a read error, as a far larger clone is one base away. This CDR3 is also generated by other DNA sequences in the sample. For the V gene the call is TRAV38-2/DV8; the J gene has no call; the table assigns TRDD3, which was not confirmed against the DNA. The CDR3 has 20 amino acids. CDR1 and CDR2 (germline): TSESDYY, QEAYKQQN. CDR3 residues: CAPMGLPDWGMYLYTDKLIF. CDR3 nucleotides: TGTGCGCCCATGGGGCTCCCGGACTGGGGGATGTACCTGTACACCGATAAGCTCATCTTT.

Worth noting for this clone: Only one base separates this from a far larger clonotype, so it likely reflects a read error. The same CDR3 can be traced to other DNA sequences in this sample. The CDR3 coding sequence is TGTGCTCTCAAGACGGGTGGAGATACGTTGACAGCACAACTCTTCTTT. It yields the protein CALKTGGDTLTAQLFF. The V and J genes are TRDV1 and TRDJ2; D may be TRDD3 (6 bases). CDR1 and CDR2 (germline): TSWWSYY, QGS. The V end was cut by 9 bases, the J end by 2 bases, with 19 bases between. This CDR3 region has 16 residues.

This clone was seen a handful of times. It is likely a read error: a sequence one base away is far more abundant. The sample holds other DNA sequences that translate to the same CDR3. V gene TRDV1 was called; the J gene was not; TRDD3, the table's D call, lacks a check against the DNA. The CDR3 is 22 residues long. CDR1 and CDR2 from the germline V gene are TSWWSYY and QGS. The CDR3 DNA sequence: TGTGCTCTTGGGGAACGTTTAATCCTACGTCTTCTGGGGGATGAGTACACCGATAAACTCATCTTC. Translated, it gives CALGERLILRLLGDEYTDKLIF.

Concerning this clone: TCRdb lists the protein of a much larger clone for this DNA, which differs at residue 13, so this is likely a read error; the protein given here is translated from the DNA itself. The J gene is TRDJ1, the V gene TRDV1; 11 bases map to TRDD3. Here the J gene came from matching the DNA to germline, since TCRdb omits it. The junction had 12 bases not matched to a gene; V was cut back by 0 bases and J by 3 bases. This CDR3 has 19 amino acids. CDR1 and CDR2 from the germline V gene are TSWWSYY and QGS. The chain's CDR3 is CALGELTVPGGYLPDKLIF. CDR3 DNA sequence: TGTGCTCTTGGGGAACTAACCGTTCCTGGGGGATACCTTCCCGATAAACTCATCTTT.

This clone came up a few times. The protein TCRdb lists belongs to a much larger clone and differs from this DNA's translation at residue 16, which points to a read error; the protein shown is made from the DNA. The chain combines TRDV1 with TRDJ1; TRDD3 might be the D (6 bases). TCRdb does not report a J gene; here it was assigned by matching the DNA to germline references. CDR1 and CDR2 (germline): TSWWSYY, QGS. The CDR3 runs to 19 residues. Trimming cost V 2 bases and J 10 bases, with 32 bases left between them. The CDR3 spells CALGEWGLLSDTSTNRLIF. CDR3 nucleotide sequence: TGTGCTCTTGGGGAATGGGGTTTACTTTCGGATACTTCAACTAACAGACTCATCTTT.

Judged by abundance, this clone is medium-sized (0.01 to 0.1%). In the same sample, other DNA sequences code for this CDR3. J is TRDJ1 and V is TRDV2, with D possibly being TRDD2 or TRDD3 (5 bases each). CDR3 size: 15 residues. Trimming left V 0 bases short and J 10 bases short, with 20 bases between. Germline CDR1 and CDR2: GEAIGNYY and EKD. Here the CDR3 DNA reads TGTGCCTGTGACACCGGAGACCTGGGTCCTTCAGGACTCATCTTT. This sequence encodes CACDTGDLGPSGLIF.

This clone was detected ten times or more. The rearrangement uses TRDV1 and TRDJ1, with D uncertain. CDR3 size: 15 residues. V was trimmed by 1 base and J by 0 bases, leaving 9 bases between them. The germline gives CDR1 TSWWSYY, CDR2 QGS. CDR3 sequence reads: CALGEPSSHTDKLIF. The DNA of the CDR3 is TGTGCTCTTGGGGAACCCTCCAGCCACACCGATAAACTCATCTTT.

In its sample, this clone was seen many times. V is TRDV1 and J is TRDJ1, with 7 nucleotides matching TRDD3. This CDR3 has 22 residues. V shed 0 bases and J 0 bases; nucleotides not matched to a gene: 22. Germline-derived CDR1 and CDR2 are TSWWSYY and QGS. The CDR3: CALGELVIARNRGGSHTDKLIF. Written as DNA, the CDR3 is TGTGCTCTTGGGGAACTAGTTATAGCGCGAAACCGAGGGGGATCACACACCGATAAACTCATCTTT.

As for this clone: This likely stems from a read error, as it lies one base from a far larger clone. At the DNA level, this CDR3 is encoded by other sequences in the same sample as well. TRDV1 is the V gene, and the J gene was not called; the D call of TRDD3 is as the table states it, not checked on the DNA. CDR1 TSWWSYY and CDR2 QGS come from the germline V gene. The CDR3 length is 19 residues. Here the CDR3 reads CALGDRSGGHSWDTRQMFF. CDR3 sequence (DNA): TGTGCTCTTGGGGACCGAAGCGGTGGCCATTCCTGGGACACCCGACAGATGTTCTTC.

This clone has a count of ten or more. TCRdb assigns this DNA the protein of a much larger clone, which departs from its translation at residue 9; this likely reflects a read error, and the protein shown comes from translating the DNA. The V call is TRDV2, the J call TRDJ1, with a possible D match to TRDD3 (6 bases). V was trimmed by 7 bases and J by 1 base, leaving 24 bases between them. The CDR3 length is 17 residues. CDR1 GEAIGNYY and CDR2 EKD come from the germline V gene. CDR3 in amino acids: CACDRMGGPPGTDKLIF. The CDR3 DNA sequence: TGTGCCTGCGACCGGATGGGGGGACCTCCGGGCACCGATAAACTCATCTTT.

There are a few counts of this clone. Translating this DNA gives a protein that differs at residue 4 from the TCRdb one, which belongs to a much larger clone; a read error is likely, and the protein shown is this translation. This chain uses TRDV1 with TRDJ1; 8 nucleotides match TRDD3. Germline V gene data show CDR1 as TSWWSYY and CDR2 as QGS. CDR3 length: 22 amino acids. The CDR3 region is CALEELEVPPRLGDSYTDKLIF. For the CDR3, the DNA is TGTGCTCTTGAGGAACTGGAAGTGCCTCCTCGGCTGGGGGACTCGTACACCGATAAACTCATCTTT.

In the case of this clone: The likely explanation is a read error, given a far larger clone one base away. Other DNA sequences in the same sample also yield this CDR3. The genes are TRDV1 and TRDJ1; D might be TRDD3 (5 bases). Since TCRdb gives no J gene, matching the DNA to germline was used here to assign it. CDR3 length equals 13 residues. The germline CDR1 and CDR2 sequences are TSWWSYY and QGS. The DNA of the CDR3 is TGCGCTCTTGGGGAAGTAATTCACGATAAACTCATCTTT. This gives the protein CALGEVIHDKLIF.

On this clone itself: The likely explanation is a read error, given a far larger clone one base away. This specimen includes other DNA sequences encoding the same CDR3. No J gene was named, though the V gene is TRDV2; TRDD3, as called in the table, went unchecked against the DNA. In germline, CDR1 is GEAIGNYY, CDR2 EKD. This CDR3 is built from 18 residues. CDR3 protein: CACDTPLGGGYPTDKLIF. The CDR3 bases are TGTGCCTGTGACACCCCTTTAGGTGGGGGATACCCCACCGATAAGCTCATCTTT.

This clone has just a few counts. With only one base between it and a far larger clone, this is likely a read error. Other DNA sequences of this sample code for an identical CDR3. As DNA, the CDR3 is TGTGCCTGTGACAGACCCTCCCGCGTAGCAACTGGGGACCCTACCCTTATTGCCGATAAACTCATCTTT. The encoded protein is CACDRPSRVATGDPTLIADKLIF. V and J are TRDV2 and TRDJ1, with 7 bases identical to TRDD3. Trimming took 2 bases from V and 3 from J; bases not matched to a gene: 32. Germline assignment: CDR1 GEAIGNYY and CDR2 EKD. This CDR3 contains 23 residues.

Of note for this clone: A read error likely explains why the TCRdb protein, taken from a much larger clone, differs from this DNA's translation at residue 6; the protein shown is translated from the DNA. CDR3 loop: CALGDSPPFPGRTDKLIF. The DNA of the CDR3 is TGTGCTCTTGGGGACTCTCCACCGTTTCCTGGTCGAACCGATAAGCTCATCTTT. The J gene went uncalled, whereas the V gene is TRDV1; TRDD3, the table's D call, lacks a check against the DNA. Germline loops: CDR1 TSWWSYY, CDR2 QGS. The length of the CDR3 is 18 residues.

About this clone: The TCRdb record carries a much larger clone's protein, which differs from this DNA's translation at residue 11; a read error is the likely cause, and the protein listed here is the DNA translation. This chain joins TRDV2 and TRDJ1; 7 bases are a match to TRDD3. No J gene was available from TCRdb, and it was assigned here by a germline match of the DNA. Per germline, CDR1 GEAIGNYY and CDR2 EKD. CDR3 length equals 17 residues. Germline trimming cut 0 bases from V and 0 bases from J; bases unmatched to any gene: 9. CDR3 in amino acids: CACDTLARGDDTDKLIF. The DNA of the CDR3 is TGTGCCTGTGACACCCTAGCCCGGGGGGATGACACCGATAAACTCATCTTT.